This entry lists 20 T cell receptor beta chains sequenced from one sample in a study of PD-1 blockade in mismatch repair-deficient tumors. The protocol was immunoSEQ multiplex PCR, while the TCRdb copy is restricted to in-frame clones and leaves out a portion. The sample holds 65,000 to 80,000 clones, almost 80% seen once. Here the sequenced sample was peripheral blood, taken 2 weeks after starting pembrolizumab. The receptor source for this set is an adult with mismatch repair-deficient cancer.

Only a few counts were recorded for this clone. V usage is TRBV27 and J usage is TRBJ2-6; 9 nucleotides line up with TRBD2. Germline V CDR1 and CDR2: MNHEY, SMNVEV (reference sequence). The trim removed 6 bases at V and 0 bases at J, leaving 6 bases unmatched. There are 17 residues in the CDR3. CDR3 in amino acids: CASSKLAGTSGANVLTF. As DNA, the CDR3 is TGTGCCAGCAGCAAACTAGCGGGTACCTCTGGGGCCAACGTCCTGACTTTC. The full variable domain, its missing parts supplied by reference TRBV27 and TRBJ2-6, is EAQVTQNPRYLITVTGKKLTVTCSQNMNHEYMSWYRQDPGLGLRQIYYSMNVEVTDKGDVPEGYKVSRKEKRNFPLILESPSPNQTSLYFCASSKLAGTSGANVLTFGAGSRLTVL.

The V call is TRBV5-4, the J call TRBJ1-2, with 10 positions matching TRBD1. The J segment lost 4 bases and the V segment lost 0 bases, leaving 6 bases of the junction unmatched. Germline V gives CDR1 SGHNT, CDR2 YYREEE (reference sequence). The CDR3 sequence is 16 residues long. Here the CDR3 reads CASSLAQDRGPYGYTF. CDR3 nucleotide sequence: TGTGCCAGCAGCTTGGCACAAGACAGGGGGCCCTATGGCTACACCTTC.

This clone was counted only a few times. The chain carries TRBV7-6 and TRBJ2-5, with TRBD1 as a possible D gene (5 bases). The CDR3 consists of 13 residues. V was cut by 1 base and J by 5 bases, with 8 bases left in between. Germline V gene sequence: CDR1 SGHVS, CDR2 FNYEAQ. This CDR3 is CASSLGQRETQYF. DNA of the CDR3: TGTGCCAGCAGCTTAGGACAGAGGGAGACCCAGTACTTC.

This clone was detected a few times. This chain's CDR3 is CASSGMTRLSEKLFF. CDR3 DNA sequence: TGTGCCAGCAGCGGAATGACCCGTCTTAGTGAAAAACTGTTTTTT. This chain uses TRBV5-6 with TRBJ1-4; D ambiguous. The CDR3 is made up of 15 amino acids. Germline V lookup: CDR1 SGHDT, CDR2 YYEEEE. V lost 4 bases and J 7 bases, leaving 17 bases between the germline ends.

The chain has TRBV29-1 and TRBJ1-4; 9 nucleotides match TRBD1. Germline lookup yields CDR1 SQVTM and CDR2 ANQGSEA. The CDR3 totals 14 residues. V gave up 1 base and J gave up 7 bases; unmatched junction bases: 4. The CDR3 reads CSVEGTGGGEKLFF. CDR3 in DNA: TGCAGCGTTGAAGGAACAGGGGGCGGTGAAAAACTGTTTTTT.

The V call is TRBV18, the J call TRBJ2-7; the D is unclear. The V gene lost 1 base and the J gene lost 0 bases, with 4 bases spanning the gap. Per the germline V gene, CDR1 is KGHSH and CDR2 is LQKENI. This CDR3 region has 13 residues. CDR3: CASSPQTSYEQYF. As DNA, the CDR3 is TGTGCCAGCTCACCACAAACCTCCTACGAGCAGTACTTC.

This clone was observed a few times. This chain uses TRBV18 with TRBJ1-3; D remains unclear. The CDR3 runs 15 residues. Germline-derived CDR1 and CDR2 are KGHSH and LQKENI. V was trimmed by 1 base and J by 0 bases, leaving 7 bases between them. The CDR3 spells CASSPRDSSGNTIYF. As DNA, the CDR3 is TGTGCCAGCTCACCACGGGATTCCTCTGGAAACACCATATATTTT.

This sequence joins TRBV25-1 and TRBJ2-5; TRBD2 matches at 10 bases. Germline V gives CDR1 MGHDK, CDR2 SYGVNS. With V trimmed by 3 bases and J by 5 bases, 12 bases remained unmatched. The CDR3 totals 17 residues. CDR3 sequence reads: CASSDRVAGGPRETQYF. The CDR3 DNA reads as TGTGCCAGCAGTGATCGGGTAGCGGGAGGTCCAAGGGAGACCCAGTACTTC.

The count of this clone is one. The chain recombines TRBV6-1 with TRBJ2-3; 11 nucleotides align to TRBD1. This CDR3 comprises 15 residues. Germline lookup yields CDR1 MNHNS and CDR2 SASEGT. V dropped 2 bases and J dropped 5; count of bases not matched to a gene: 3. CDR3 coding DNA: TGTGCCAGCAGTGAACGGACAGGGGGCCGAGATACGCAGTATTTT. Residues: CASSERTGGRDTQYF.

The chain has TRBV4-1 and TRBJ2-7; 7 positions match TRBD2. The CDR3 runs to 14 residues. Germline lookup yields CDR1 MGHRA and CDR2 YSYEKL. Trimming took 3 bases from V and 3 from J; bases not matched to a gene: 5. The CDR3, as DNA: TGCGCCAGCAGCCACCTCGGGACTAACTACGAGCAGTACTTC. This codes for CASSHLGTNYEQYF.

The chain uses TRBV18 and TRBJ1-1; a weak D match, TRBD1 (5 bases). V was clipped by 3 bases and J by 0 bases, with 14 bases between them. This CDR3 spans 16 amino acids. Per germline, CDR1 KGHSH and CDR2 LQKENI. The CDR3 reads CASSPGPKVMNTEAFF. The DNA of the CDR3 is TGTGCCAGCTCACCGGGACCTAAAGTCATGAACACTGAAGCTTTCTTT.

The CDR3 loop reads CASSLGGQGIGGYTF. CDR3 DNA sequence: TGTGCCAGCAGCTTAGGGGGGCAGGGAATAGGCGGCTACACCTTC. This chain links TRBV7-8 with TRBJ1-2; tentative D call: TRBD1 (6 bases). V was shortened by 1 base and J by 8 bases, with 17 bases between the two germline ends. The CDR3 is made up of 15 amino acids. In germline, CDR1 is SGHVS, CDR2 FQNEAQ. Filled out from reference TRBV7-8 and TRBJ1-2, the complete variable domain reads GAGVSQSPRYKVAKRGQDVALRCDPISGHVSLFWYQQALGQGPEFLTYFQNEAQLDKSGLPSDRFFAERPEGSVSTLKIQRTQQEDSAVYLCASSLGGQGIGGYTFGSGTRLTVV.

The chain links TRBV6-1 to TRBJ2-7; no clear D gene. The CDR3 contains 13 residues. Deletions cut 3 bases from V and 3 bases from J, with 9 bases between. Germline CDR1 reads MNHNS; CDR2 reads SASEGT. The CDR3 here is CASSEPSSYEQYF. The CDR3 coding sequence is TGTGCCAGCAGTGAGCCCAGCAGCTACGAGCAGTACTTC.

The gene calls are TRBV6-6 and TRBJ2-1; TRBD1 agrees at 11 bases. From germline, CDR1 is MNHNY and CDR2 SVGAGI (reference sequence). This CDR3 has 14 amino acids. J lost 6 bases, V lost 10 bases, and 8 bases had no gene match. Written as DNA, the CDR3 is TGTGCCACCACTGGGACAGGGGGTCGCAATGAGCAGTTCTTC. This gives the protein CATTGTGGRNEQFF.

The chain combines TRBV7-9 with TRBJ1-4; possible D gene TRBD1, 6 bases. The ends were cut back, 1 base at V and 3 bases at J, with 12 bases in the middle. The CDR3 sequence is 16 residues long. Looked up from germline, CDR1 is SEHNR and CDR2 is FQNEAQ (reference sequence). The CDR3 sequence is CASSLGGGTSNEKLFF. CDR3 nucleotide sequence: TGTGCCAGCAGCTTAGGAGGGGGAACGTCTAATGAAAAACTGTTTTTT.

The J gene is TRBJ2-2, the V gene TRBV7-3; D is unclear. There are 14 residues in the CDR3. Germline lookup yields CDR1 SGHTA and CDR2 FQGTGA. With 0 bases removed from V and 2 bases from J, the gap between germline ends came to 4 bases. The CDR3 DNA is TGTGCCAGCAGCTTAACACTTAACACCGGGGAGCTGTTTTTT. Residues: CASSLTLNTGELFF.

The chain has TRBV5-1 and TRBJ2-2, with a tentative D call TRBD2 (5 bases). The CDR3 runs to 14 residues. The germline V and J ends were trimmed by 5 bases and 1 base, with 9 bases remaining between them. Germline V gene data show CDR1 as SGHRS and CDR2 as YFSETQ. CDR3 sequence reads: CASRSSENTGELFF. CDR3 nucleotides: TGCGCCAGCAGAAGTAGCGAGAACACCGGGGAGCTGTTTTTT. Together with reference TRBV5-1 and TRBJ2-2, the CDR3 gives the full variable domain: KAGVTQTPRYLIKTRGQQVTLSCSPISGHRSVSWYQQTPGQGLQFLFEYFSETQRNKGNFPGRFSGRQFSNSRSEMNVSTLELGDSALYLCASRSSENTGELFFGEGSRLTVL.

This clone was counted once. This chain's CDR3 is CASSDVGGQTEAFF. The CDR3 DNA is TGTGCCAGCAGTGACGTAGGAGGGCAAACTGAAGCTTTCTTT. The chain is built from TRBV27 and TRBJ1-1, with unresolved D. The CDR3 contains 14 residues. V was cut by 5 bases and J by 5 bases, with 15 bases left in between. Germline CDR1 is MNHEY and CDR2 is SMNVEV (reference sequence).

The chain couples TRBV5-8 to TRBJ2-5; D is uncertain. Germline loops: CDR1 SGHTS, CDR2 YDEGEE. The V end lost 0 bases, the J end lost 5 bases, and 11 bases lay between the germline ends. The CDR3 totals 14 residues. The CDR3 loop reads CASSLVVGRETQYF. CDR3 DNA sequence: TGTGCCAGCAGCTTGGTTGTAGGACGGGAGACCCAGTACTTC.

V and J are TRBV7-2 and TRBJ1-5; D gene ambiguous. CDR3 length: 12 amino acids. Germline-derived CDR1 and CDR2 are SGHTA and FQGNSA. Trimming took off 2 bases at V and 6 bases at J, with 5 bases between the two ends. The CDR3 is CASSLPGQPQHF. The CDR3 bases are TGTGCCAGCAGCTTACCCGGTCAGCCCCAGCATTTT.